This TCR beta chain was captured in a study of identical twins. Study outcomes and limitations: Cross-sectional statistical analysis, not tracking of the same donors, underpinned the conclusions. Among out-of-frame alpha sequences shared by twins, low generation probability occurred in excess. With abundant cord blood beta clonotypes, insertions were fewer; memory repertoires showed no such pattern. Twins' surplus sharing was weaker for beta out-of-frame sequences.

This clonotype has only a few counts. Its antigen is as yet unknown. TCRdb re-called the 5' RACE reads through MiXCR, storing one row per CDR3 protein. The sample lists fewer than 550,000 distinct CDR3 sequences, roughly 15% occurring once. This sample also belongs to another study, concerning yellow fever vaccine responses in identical twins.

This receptor was obtained from a woman under 30 in good health. The sequenced sample was CD4+ T cells sorted from blood.

Here the CDR3 reads CASSLRTGGEGELFF. The CDR3 DNA sequence: TGTGCCAGCAGCCTCCGGACAGGGGGCGAAGGGGAGCTGTTTTTT. The chain combines TRBV7-7 with TRBJ2-2, with 11 nucleotides matching TRBD1. The V segment lost 5 bases and the J segment 8 bases; nucleotides outside the gene matches: 7. The CDR3 totals 15 residues. Germline values: CDR1 SSHAT, CDR2 FNYEAQ (reference sequence).